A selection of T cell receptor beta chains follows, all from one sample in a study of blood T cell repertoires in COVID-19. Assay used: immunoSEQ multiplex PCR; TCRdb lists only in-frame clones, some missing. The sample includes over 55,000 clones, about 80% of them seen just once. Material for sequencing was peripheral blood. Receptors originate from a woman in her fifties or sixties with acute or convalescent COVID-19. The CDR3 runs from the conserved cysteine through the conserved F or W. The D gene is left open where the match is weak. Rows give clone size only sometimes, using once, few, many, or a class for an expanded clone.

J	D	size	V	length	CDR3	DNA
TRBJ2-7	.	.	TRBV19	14	CASSIDLSSYEQYF	TGTGCCAGTAGTATAGATCTATCCTCCTACGAGCAGTACTTC
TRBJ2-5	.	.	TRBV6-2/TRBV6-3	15	CASSYIGGYKKTQYF	TGTGCCAGCAGTTACATCGGGGGATACAAGAAGACCCAGTACTTC
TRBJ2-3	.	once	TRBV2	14	CASSEGLLTDTQYF	TGTGCCAGCAGTGAAGGGCTGCTCACAGATACGCAGTATTTT
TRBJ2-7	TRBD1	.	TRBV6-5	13	CTSSRDRGDEQYF	TGTACCAGCAGTCGGGACAGGGGCGACGAGCAGTACTTC
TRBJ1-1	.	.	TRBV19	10	CASRGGSAFF	TGTGCCAGTAGAGGCGGATCTGCTTTCTTT
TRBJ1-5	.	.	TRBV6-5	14	CASSSSLSNQPQHF	TGTGCCAGCAGTTCCTCACTTAGCAATCAGCCCCAGCATTTT
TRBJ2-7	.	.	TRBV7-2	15	CASSWGGADDYEQYF	TGTGCCAGCAGCTGGGGTGGGGCGGACGACTACGAGCAGTACTTC
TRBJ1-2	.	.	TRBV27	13	CASSLQGNYGYTF	TGTGCCAGCAGTCTACAGGGTAACTATGGCTACACCTTC
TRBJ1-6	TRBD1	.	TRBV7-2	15	CASSRGQGLYSPLHF	TGTGCCAGCAGCCGGGGACAGGGTTTGTATTCACCCCTCCACTTT
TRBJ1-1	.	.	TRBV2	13	CASSWGGDTEAFF	TGTGCCAGCTCATGGGGAGGAGACACTGAAGCTTTCTTT
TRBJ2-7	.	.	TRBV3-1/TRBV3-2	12	CASSQVSTEQYF	TGTGCCAGCAGCCAAGTTAGCACCGAGCAGTACTTC
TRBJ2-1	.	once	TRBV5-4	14	CASSLGTEYNEQFF	TGTGCCAGCAGCTTGGGGACAGAGTACAATGAGCAGTTCTTC
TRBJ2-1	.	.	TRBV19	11	CASSTTGHEFF	TGTGCCAGTAGTACAACAGGGCACGAGTTCTTC
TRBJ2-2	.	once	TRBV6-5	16	CASSYSRRQNTGELFF	TGTGCCAGCAGTTACTCGAGACGACAGAACACCGGGGAGCTGTTTTTT
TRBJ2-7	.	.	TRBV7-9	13	CASSQRLDPEQYF	TGTGCCAGCAGCCAGAGACTAGACCCCGAGCAGTACTTC
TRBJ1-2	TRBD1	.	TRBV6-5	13	CASRTGTANGYTF	TGTGCCAGCAGGACCGGGACAGCAAATGGCTACACCTTC
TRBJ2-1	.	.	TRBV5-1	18	CASSLKSGGSKGYNEQFF	TGCGCCAGCAGCTTGAAGTCGGGTGGCAGTAAGGGGTACAATGAGCAGTTCTTC
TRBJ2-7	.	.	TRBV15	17	CATSSYPQGRTSYEQYF	TGTGCCACCAGCAGTTATCCACAGGGGAGGACTTCCTACGAGCAGTACTTC
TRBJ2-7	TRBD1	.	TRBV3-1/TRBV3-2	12	CASSHGQGEQYF	TGTGCCAGCAGCCACGGACAGGGCGAGCAGTACTTC
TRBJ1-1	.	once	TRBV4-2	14	CASSQEGGQTEAFF	TGTGCCAGCAGCCAAGAAGGCGGGCAGACCGAAGCTTTCTTT
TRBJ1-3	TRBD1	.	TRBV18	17	CASSTLGQGASGNTIYF	TGTGCCAGCTCGACGCTGGGACAGGGGGCGTCTGGAAACACCATATATTTT
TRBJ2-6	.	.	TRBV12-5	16	CASGLLPGAGANVLTF	TGTGCTAGTGGTTTGCTCCCAGGGGCTGGGGCCAACGTCCTGACTTTC
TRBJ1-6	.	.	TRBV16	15	CASSHRQKISAPLHF	TGTGCCAGCAGCCATCGACAGAAGATAAGCGCACCCCTCCACTTT
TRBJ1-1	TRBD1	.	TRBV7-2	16	CASSLSTGGAGTEAFF	TGTGCCAGCAGCTTAAGTACAGGGGGCGCCGGCACTGAAGCTTTCTTT
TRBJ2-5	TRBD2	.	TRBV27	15	CASSYQGLAGETQYF	TGTGCCAGCAGTTACCAGGGACTAGCTGGAGAGACCCAGTACTTC
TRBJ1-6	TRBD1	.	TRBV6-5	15	CASSTPGQVGFTLHF	TGTGCCAGTAGCACGCCGGGACAGGTTGGATTCACCCTCCACTTT
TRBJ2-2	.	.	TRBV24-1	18	CATSDLQGQSGDTGELFF	TGTGCCACCAGTGATTTGCAGGGCCAGTCAGGCGACACCGGGGAGCTGTTTTTT